This entry lists 13 T cell receptor beta chains sequenced from one sample in a study of blood T cell repertoires in COVID-19. Assay: immunoSEQ multiplex PCR; the TCRdb copy retains only in-frame clones and omits some. The top ten clones hold roughly 13% of a sample with under 200,000 clones, 65% to 85% of them seen once. Sequences were obtained from PBMCs or T cells enriched from blood (not recorded which). These receptors all stem from a woman aged 55-69 years who had recovered from COVID-19.

This chain uses TRBV6-1 with TRBJ1-2; D remains unclear. The CDR3 runs to 12 residues. V lost 4 bases, J lost 6 bases, and 9 bases lay in between. The germline CDR1 and CDR2 sequences are MNHNS and SASEGT. As DNA, the CDR3 is TGTGCCAGCAGTGGAGAGGTCCATGGCTACACCTTC. Translated: CASSGEVHGYTF.

This clone turned up a few times. The rearrangement links TRBV7-9 to TRBJ2-7; the match to TRBD1 covers 7 bases. This CDR3 comprises 13 residues. J lost 3 bases, V lost 5 bases, and 4 bases had no gene match. Germline CDR1 is SEHNR and CDR2 is FQNEAQ (reference sequence). The CDR3 nucleotides are TGTGCCAGCAGCGGCCGGGACAGCTACGAGCAGTACTTC. It codes for CASSGRDSYEQYF.

This chain joins TRBV4-1 and TRBJ2-3, with 11 bases identical to TRBD2. The CDR3 runs 17 residues. CDR1 is MGHRA and CDR2 is YSYEKL in the germline V gene. V lost 0 bases to trimming and J lost 4 bases; unmatched junction nucleotides: 6. CDR3 sequence (DNA): TGCGCCAGCAGCCAAGAACTAGCGGGAGTGTCCGCAGATACGCAGTATTTT. This encodes CASSQELAGVSADTQYF.

The chain uses TRBV6-5 and TRBJ2-1; possibly TRBD2 for D (6 bases). The CDR3 length is 14 residues. The V and J ends lost 1 base and 5 bases respectively, with 9 bases between them. CDR1 and CDR2 (germline): MNHEY, SVGAGI. The DNA of the CDR3 is TGTGCCAGCAGTTACTGGGGAGGCAACAATGAGCAGTTCTTC. This encodes CASSYWGGNNEQFF.

The chain couples TRBV6-5 to TRBJ1-5; possible D gene TRBD1, 6 bases. CDR1 and CDR2 from the germline V gene are MNHEY and SVGAGI. V was shortened by 7 bases and J by 3 bases, with 13 bases between the two germline ends. CDR3 size: 14 residues. The CDR3 loop is CASTLGAPNQPQHF. CDR3 nucleotides: TGTGCCAGCACCCTGGGGGCGCCCAATCAGCCCCAGCATTTT.

CDR3: CASSLYQTGATGELFF. For the CDR3, the DNA is TGCGCCAGCAGCTTGTACCAGACAGGGGCCACCGGGGAGCTGTTTTTT. This chain connects TRBV5-1 to TRBJ2-2, with 8 bases matching TRBD1. V trimming: 1 base; J trimming: 4 bases; junction bases outside the gene matches: 6. The CDR3 loop spans 16 amino acids. CDR1 SGHRS and CDR2 YFSETQ come from the germline V gene.

This clone was observed a few times. The chain uses TRBV5-1 and TRBJ2-7, with 10 bases identical to TRBD2. The J segment lost 4 bases and the V segment lost 4 bases, leaving 5 bases of the junction unmatched. This CDR3 region has 14 residues. Germline V lookup: CDR1 SGHRS, CDR2 YFSETQ. The DNA of the CDR3 is TGCGCCAGCAGCCTTAGCGGGAGGACTTACGAGCAGTACTTC. Its translation is CASSLSGRTYEQYF. Based on the CDR3 plus reference TRBV5-1 and TRBJ2-7, the full variable domain is KAGVTQTPRYLIKTRGQQVTLSCSPISGHRSVSWYQQTPGQGLQFLFEYFSETQRNKGNFPGRFSGRQFSNSRSEMNVSTLELGDSALYLCASSLSGRTYEQYFGPGTRLTVT.

The rearrangement links TRBV6-5 to TRBJ2-1, with 8 positions matching TRBD2. Germline V gene lookup returns CDR1 MNHEY and CDR2 SVGAGI. V shed 6 bases and J 4 bases; nucleotides not matched to a gene: 2. The length of the CDR3 is 13 residues. The CDR3 region has the DNA TGTGCCAGCAGCGGGGGGGTTTACAATGAGCAGTTCTTC. Amino acid sequence: CASSGGVYNEQFF.

This clone was detected once. This sequence joins TRBV9 and TRBJ2-3; D is unclear. The V gene lost 0 bases and the J gene lost 4 bases, with 12 bases spanning the gap. The V gene's germline CDR1 is SGDLS and CDR2 YYNGEE. The CDR3 has 15 residues. As DNA, the CDR3 is TGTGCCAGCAGCGTAGGAATCCTAGGCGCAGATACGCAGTATTTT. Residues: CASSVGILGADTQYF.

The CDR3 nucleotides read TGTGCCAGCGTTTCCTGGGACAGGGGTTTTTCGGATACGCAGTATTTT. This translates into CASVSWDRGFSDTQYF. J is TRBJ2-3 and V is TRBV21-1; the table's TRBD1 call for D was not verified on the DNA. TRBV21-1 corresponds to a pseudogene. This CDR3 is 16 amino acids long.

This chain links TRBV6-5 with TRBJ2-3; 7 nucleotides align to TRBD1. The trim removed 6 bases at V and 4 bases at J, leaving 7 bases unmatched. CDR1 and CDR2 (germline): MNHEY, SVGAGI. The CDR3 runs to 14 residues. The CDR3 coding sequence is TGTGCCAGCAGGATGGGACAGCACTCAGATACGCAGTATTTT. Protein: CASRMGQHSDTQYF.

This chain uses TRBV5-6 with TRBJ1-2; 7 bases match TRBD1. The V gene end was trimmed by 4 bases and the J gene end by 3 bases; junction bases not matched to a gene: 9. Germline CDR1 SGHDT, CDR2 YYEEEE. The CDR3 runs 15 residues. The CDR3 DNA reads as TGTGCCAGCAGCGCACAGGGGCCAGACGACTATGGCTACACCTTC. Residues: CASSAQGPDDYGYTF.

This clone was seen a handful of times. The chain couples TRBV6-2 or TRBV6-3 to TRBJ1-1; D call uncertain. The V and J ends lost 2 bases and 1 base respectively, with 11 bases between them. There are 15 residues in the CDR3. Germline CDR1 reads MNHEY; CDR2 reads SVGEGT. The CDR3 DNA reads TGTGCCAGCAGTTACCGGGTTCCTTCGAACACTGAAGCTTTCTTT. Encoded protein: CASSYRVPSNTEAFF.